Reported below is one T cell receptor beta chain. In the source study's methods: For nucleated cells, counts were estimated from reference gene primer amplification. Some clones are missing from TCRdb's copy, which holds only in-frame ones; the method was immunoSEQ multiplex PCR. V and J calls and clone size follow that table, whereas D and trimming were derived from the DNA. The sample consists of 180,000 or so clones, around 87% of them appearing once. The entry originates in a study of blood T cell repertoires in COVID-19. Study as a whole: Some COVID-19 samples were acute and others convalescent; all came from the United States, Italy and Spain.

The receptor was derived from a man between 18 and 29 years old with acute or convalescent COVID-19. Input material: peripheral blood.

The CDR3 DNA is TGTGCCAGCAGTGAAGCGCCCCGGGGTGGCGAGCAGTACTTC. Its translation is CASSEAPRGGEQYF. V and J are TRBV6-1 and TRBJ2-7, with D maybe TRBD2 (5 bases). The CDR3 is made up of 14 amino acids. Germline V gives CDR1 MNHNS, CDR2 SASEGT. Trimming removed 0 bases from V and 6 bases from J, with 12 bases in between.